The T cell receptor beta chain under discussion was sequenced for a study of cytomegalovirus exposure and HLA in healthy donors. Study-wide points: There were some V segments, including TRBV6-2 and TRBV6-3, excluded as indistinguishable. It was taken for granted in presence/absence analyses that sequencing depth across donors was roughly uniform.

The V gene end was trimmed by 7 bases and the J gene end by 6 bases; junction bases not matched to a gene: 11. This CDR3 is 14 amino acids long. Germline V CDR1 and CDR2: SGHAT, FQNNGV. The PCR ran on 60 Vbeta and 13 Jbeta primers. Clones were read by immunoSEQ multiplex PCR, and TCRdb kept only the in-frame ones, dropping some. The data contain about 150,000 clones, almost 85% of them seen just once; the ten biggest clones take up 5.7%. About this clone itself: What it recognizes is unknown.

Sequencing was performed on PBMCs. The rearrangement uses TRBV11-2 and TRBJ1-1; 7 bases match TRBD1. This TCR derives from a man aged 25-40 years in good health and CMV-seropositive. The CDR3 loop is CASTRQGGMAEAFF. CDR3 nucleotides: TGTGCCAGCACCCGACAGGGCGGAATGGCTGAAGCTTTCTTT. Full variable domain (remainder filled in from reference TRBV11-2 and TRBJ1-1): EAGVAQSPRYKIIEKRQSVAFWCNPISGHATLYWYQQILGQGPKLLIQFQNNGVVDDSQLPKDRFSAERLKGVDSTLKIQPAKLEDSAVYLCASTRQGGMAEAFFGQGTRLTVV.